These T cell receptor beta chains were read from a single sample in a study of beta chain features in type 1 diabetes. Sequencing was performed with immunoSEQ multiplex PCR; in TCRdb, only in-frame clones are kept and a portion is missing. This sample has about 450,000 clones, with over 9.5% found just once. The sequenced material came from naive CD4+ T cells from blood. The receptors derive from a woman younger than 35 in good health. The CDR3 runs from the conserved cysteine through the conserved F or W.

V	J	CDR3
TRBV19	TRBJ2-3	CASSMNVDTQYF
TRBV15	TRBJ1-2	CATSRGGETGAVYYGYTF
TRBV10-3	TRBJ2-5	CASSNREKETQYF
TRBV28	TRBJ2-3	CASTYGTGGRDRNTQYF
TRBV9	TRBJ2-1	CASSSRGLSTYNEQFF
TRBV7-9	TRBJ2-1	CASSLGRGNNEQFF
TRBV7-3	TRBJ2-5	CASSLTPGGVMETQYF
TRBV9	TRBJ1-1	CASSASARADTEAFF
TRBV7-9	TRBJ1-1	CASSLKVNTEAFF
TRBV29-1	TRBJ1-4	CSVEYSGVGKLFF
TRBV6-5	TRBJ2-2	CASSYSPDTGELFF
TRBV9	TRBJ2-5	CASSVSGRARETQYF
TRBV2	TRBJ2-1	CASMGFSPWMTQGARGYNEQFF
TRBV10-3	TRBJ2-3	CAIGRGGKDTQYF
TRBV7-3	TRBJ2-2	CASSFYGTGELFF
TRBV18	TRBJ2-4	CASSPPLSLAKNIQYF
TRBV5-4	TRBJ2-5	CASSVSGSSLETQYF
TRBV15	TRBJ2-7	CATSSSPGTVWEQYF
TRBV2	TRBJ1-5	CASSAGVLGNQPQHF
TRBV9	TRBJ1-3	CASSVGRSSGNTIYF
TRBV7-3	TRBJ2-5	CASSLTNAGQETQYF
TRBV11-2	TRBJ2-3	CASSLTVSGRTDTQYF
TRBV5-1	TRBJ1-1	CASSGQGASTEAFF
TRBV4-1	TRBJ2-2	CASSQDGGHYTGELFF
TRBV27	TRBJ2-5	CASSFQGLQETQYF
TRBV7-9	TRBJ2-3	CASSPIDRGVFYTQYF
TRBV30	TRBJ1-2	CAWSYRGRMLDYTF
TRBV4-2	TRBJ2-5	CASSQGGGGRARETQYF
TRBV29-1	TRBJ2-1	CSVDSSAVGNEQFF
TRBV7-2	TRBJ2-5	CASSLVGSVYQETQYF
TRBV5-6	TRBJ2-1	CASSLGPPQPYNEQFF
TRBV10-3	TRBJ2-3	CAISKREGRGTDTQYF
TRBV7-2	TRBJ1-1	CASSSQGALNTEAFF
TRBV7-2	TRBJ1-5	CASSLGYSNQPQHF
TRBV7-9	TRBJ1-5	CASSTGAWPQHF
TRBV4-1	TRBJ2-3	CASSPDPSGGIADTQYF
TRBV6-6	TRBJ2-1	CASSLFQREYNEQFF